Below are 4 T cell receptor beta chains sequenced from a single sample in a study of blood T cell repertoires in COVID-19. The repertoire was sequenced with immunoSEQ multiplex PCR; TCRdb's copy has only in-frame clones and lacks some. The sample holds 200,000 to 250,000 clones, about 90% seen once. Sequenced input: PBMCs or T cells enriched from blood (not recorded which). These receptors were collected from a woman in her forties or fifties in a cohort exposed to, infected with or recovered from COVID-19 (not recorded which).

V is TRBV5-1 and J is TRBJ1-1, with D possibly TRBD1 on 5 matching bases. V was trimmed by 1 base and J by 4 bases, leaving 17 bases between them. CDR3 length: 16 residues. CDR1 is SGHRS, CDR2 YFSETQ, per germline. The CDR3 loop reads CASSLTGVNHPTEAFF. CDR3 nucleotide sequence: TGCGCCAGCAGCTTGACAGGAGTAAACCACCCCACTGAAGCTTTCTTT.

V usage is TRBV5-5 and J usage is TRBJ1-4; possible D gene TRBD1, 6 bases. Germline V gives CDR1 SGHKS, CDR2 YYEKEE (reference sequence). CDR3 length: 15 residues. V was shortened by 0 bases and J by 8 bases, with 14 bases between the two germline ends. CDR3 sequence reads: CASSLVLGAGEKLFF. The CDR3 DNA sequence: TGTGCCAGCAGCTTGGTTCTGGGGGCAGGCGAAAAACTGTTTTTT.

This chain uses TRBV9 with TRBJ2-7; D perhaps matches TRBD1 (5 bases). The germline gives CDR1 SGDLS, CDR2 YYNGEE. V was cut by 0 bases and J by 0 bases, with 10 bases left in between. This CDR3 is built from 15 residues. The CDR3 DNA reads as TGTGCCAGCAGCGTAGGACAGATGAGCTCCTACGAGCAGTACTTC. As protein: CASSVGQMSSYEQYF. The full variable domain, with the rest looked up from reference TRBV9 and TRBJ2-7, is DSGVTQTPKHLITATGQRVTLRCSPRSGDLSVYWYQQSLDQGLQFLIQYYNGEERAKGNILERFSAQQFPDLHSELNLSSLELGDSALYFCASSVGQMSSYEQYFGPGTRLTVT.

The CDR3 DNA follows: TGCGCCAGCAGCCAAGGCAGGGGGAACACTGAAGCTTTCTTT. It is translated as CASSQGRGNTEAFF. The chain recombines TRBV4-1 with TRBJ1-1; possible D gene TRBD1, 6 bases. Germline CDR1 reads MGHRA; CDR2 reads YSYEKL. V lost 1 base to trimming and J lost 1 base, with 7 bases between them. The CDR3 is 14 amino acids.